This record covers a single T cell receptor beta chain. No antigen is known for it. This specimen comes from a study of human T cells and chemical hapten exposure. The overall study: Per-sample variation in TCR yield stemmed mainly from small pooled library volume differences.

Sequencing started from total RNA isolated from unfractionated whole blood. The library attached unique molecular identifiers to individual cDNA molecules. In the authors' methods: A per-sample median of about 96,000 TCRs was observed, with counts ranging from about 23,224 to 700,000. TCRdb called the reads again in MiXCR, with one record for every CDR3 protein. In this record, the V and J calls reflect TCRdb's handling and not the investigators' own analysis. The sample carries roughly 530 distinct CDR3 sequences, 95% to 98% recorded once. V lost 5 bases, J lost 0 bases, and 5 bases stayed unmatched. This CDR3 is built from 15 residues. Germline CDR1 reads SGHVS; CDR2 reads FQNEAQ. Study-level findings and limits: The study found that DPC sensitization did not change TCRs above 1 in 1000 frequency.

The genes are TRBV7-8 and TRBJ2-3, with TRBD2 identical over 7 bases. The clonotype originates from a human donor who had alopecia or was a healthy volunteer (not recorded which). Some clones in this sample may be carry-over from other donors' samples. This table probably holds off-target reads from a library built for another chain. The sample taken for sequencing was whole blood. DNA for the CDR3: TGTGCCAGCAGCCTGAGCGGGATTAGCACAGATACGCAGTATTTT. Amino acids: CASSLSGISTDTQYF.